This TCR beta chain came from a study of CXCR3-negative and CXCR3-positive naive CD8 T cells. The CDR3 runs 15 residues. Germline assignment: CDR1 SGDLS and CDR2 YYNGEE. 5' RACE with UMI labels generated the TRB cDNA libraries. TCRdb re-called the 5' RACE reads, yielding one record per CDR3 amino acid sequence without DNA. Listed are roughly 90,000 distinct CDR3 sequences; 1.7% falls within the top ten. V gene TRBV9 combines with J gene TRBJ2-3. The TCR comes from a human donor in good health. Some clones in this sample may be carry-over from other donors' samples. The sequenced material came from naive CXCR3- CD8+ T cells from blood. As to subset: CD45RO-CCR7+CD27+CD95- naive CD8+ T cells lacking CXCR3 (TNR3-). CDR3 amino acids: CASSVGFSHTDTQYF.